This TCR beta chain was profiled in a study of control samples from healthy donors and cancer patients. V lost 1 base and J lost 0, with 12 bases in between. The germline V gene has CDR1 LGHNA and CDR2 YNFKEQ. The CDR3 consists of 17 residues. Libraries were prepared by immunoSEQ multiplex PCR; TCRdb keeps only in-frame clonotypes and omits some of them. This sample's table reports about 200,000 clones. This TCR was sampled from a woman under 40 in good health. Material for sequencing was blood. The chain carries TRBV4-2 and TRBJ1-4, with D possibly TRBD1 on 5 matching bases. The CDR3 bases are TGTGCCAGCAGCCAAGCCGCGACAGCGTCAACTAATGAAAAACTGTTTTTT. Translation: CASSQAATASTNEKLFF.